Listed below are T cell receptor beta chains from one sample, sequenced in a study of long-term antiretroviral therapy in people with HIV. Clones were read by immunoSEQ multiplex PCR, and TCRdb kept only the in-frame ones, dropping some. The sample shows around 23,000 clones, almost 85% of them seen only once. This specimen consisted of unsorted PBMCs, obtained 0.3 years after starting antiretroviral therapy. These receptors all stem from a man in his forties or fifties with HIV. The CDR3 runs from the conserved cysteine through the conserved F or W. A D gene is named only where the DNA matches it firmly. Clone sizes are given selectively: once, few, many, or a class where the clone is expanded.

CDR3 length | J gene | D gene | clone size | V gene | CDR3 DNA | CDR3 protein
13 | TRBJ2-1 | TRBD2 | medium-sized | TRBV10-1 | TGCGCCAGCAGTGAGTGGACTAGTAATGAGCAGTTCTTC | CASSEWTSNEQFF
18 | TRBJ1-5 | NA | NA | TRBV27 | TGTGCCAGCAGTTTAAAAGGGGCGGATTTCGGGAGCAATCAGCCCCAGCATTTT | CASSLKGADFGSNQPQHF
13 | TRBJ1-1 | NA | NA | TRBV28 | TGTGCCAGCAGTTTTGGGGGTACCACTGAAGCTTTCTTT | CASSFGGTTEAFF
14 | TRBJ1-2 | NA | NA | TRBV30 | TGTGCCTGGAGGCACAGGGATACGAACTATGGCTACACCTTC | CAWRHRDTNYGYTF
12 | TRBJ1-2 | TRBD1 | few | TRBV5-4 | TGTGCCAGCAGCTTTGGACAGGGAGATGACACCTTC | CASSFGQGDDTF
14 | TRBJ1-3 | NA | NA | TRBV11-3 | TGTGCCAGCAGCTCCGATAGGGCCGGAAACACCATATATTTT | CASSSDRAGNTIYF
16 | TRBJ2-7 | TRBD2 | NA | TRBV28 | TGTGCCAGCAGTTTCCGCCGGACTAGCGGATTCTACGAGCAGTACTTC | CASSFRRTSGFYEQYF
17 | TRBJ2-3 | TRBD2 | NA | TRBV5-1 | TGCGCCAGCCAAAGCGGGGGGATTCAAACTAGCACAGATACGCAGTATTTT | CASQSGGIQTSTDTQYF
14 | TRBJ1-1 | TRBD1 | NA | TRBV6-1 | TGTGCCAGCAGTTCGGACAGGGGGAACACTGAAGCTTTCTTT | CASSSDRGNTEAFF
14 | TRBJ2-7 | NA | NA | TRBV6-1 | TGTGCCAGCAGCCAGGGGTCTATCTCCTACGAGCAGTACTTC | CASSQGSISYEQYF
15 | TRBJ2-1 | NA | NA | TRBV7-2 | TGTGCCAGCAGCTTAGCGGGGGGGCAACCGGGTGAGCAGTTCTTC | CASSLAGGQPGEQFF
14 | TRBJ2-3 | NA | NA | TRBV19 | TGTGCCAGTAGTCTGTACCTCTGGGCAGATACGCAGTATTTT | CASSLYLWADTQYF
15 | TRBJ2-7 | NA | NA | TRBV4-3 | TGCGCCAGCAGCCAAGAAGCGGACCTCTCCTACGAGCAGTACTTC | CASSQEADLSYEQYF
13 | TRBJ2-1 | NA | NA | TRBV7-6 | TGTGCCAGCAGCTCCCCACGCCGGGCTGAGCAGTTCTTC | CASSSPRRAEQFF
12 | TRBJ1-1 | NA | NA | TRBV28 | TGTGCCAGCAGGCGAGAACAGTTTGAAGCTTTCTTT | CASRREQFEAFF
15 | TRBJ2-5 | NA | NA | TRBV9 | TGTGCCAGCAGCGTAGTTGGGACTGTAGGGGAGACCCAGTACTTC | CASSVVGTVGETQYF
16 | TRBJ1-2 | NA | few | TRBV28 | TGTGCCAGCAGTTTATCTGAAGGCGGAGGGAGCTATGGCTACACCTTC | CASSLSEGGGSYGYTF
13 | TRBJ1-1 | NA | NA | TRBV7-9 | TGTGCCAGCAGCTTAAGTTCGAACACTGAAGCTTTCTTT | CASSLSSNTEAFF
17 | TRBJ1-1 | TRBD1 | once | TRBV5-1 | TGCGCCAGCAGCTTGCAGGGGGCCAACGATATTAACACTGAAGCTTTCTTT | CASSLQGANDINTEAFF
12 | TRBJ2-2 | NA | NA | TRBV5-4 | TGTGCCATCCCTGGGAACACCGGGGAGCTGTTTTTT | CAIPGNTGELFF
18 | TRBJ2-5 | NA | NA | TRBV28 | TGTGCCAGCAGTTTTGGGGAACGACAGGGACTGGGGGAAGAGACCCAGTACTTC | CASSFGERQGLGEETQYF
9 | TRBJ2-7 | NA | NA | TRBV7-8 | TGTGCCAGCGGTTCCGAGCAGTACTTC | CASGSEQYF
17 | TRBJ2-5 | NA | NA | TRBV13 | TGTGCCAGCAGCTTAGCAACTAGCCTCGGGACAAAAGAGACCCAGTACTTC | CASSLATSLGTKETQYF
14 | TRBJ1-3 | NA | NA | TRBV13 | TGTGCCAGCAGCCTCAGGGTGGAAGGAAACACCATATATTTT | CASSLRVEGNTIYF
14 | TRBJ2-5 | NA | once | TRBV5-4 | TGTGCCAGCAGCTTGGCAACAGGGAAAGAGACCCAGTACTTC | CASSLATGKETQYF
14 | TRBJ2-7 | NA | NA | TRBV6-1 | TGTGCCAGCAGGGGCAGGGGGGATACCTACGAGCAGTACTTC | CASRGRGDTYEQYF
18 | TRBJ2-3 | TRBD2 | NA | TRBV14 | TGTGCCAGCAGCCTTCTAGCGGGGGGATACTTCAGCACAGATACGCAGTATTTT | CASSLLAGGYFSTDTQYF
17 | TRBJ2-7 | TRBD1 | NA | TRBV7-8 | TGTGCCAGCAGCTTAGGGACAGGGGGTTTGGGCTCCTACGAGCAGTACTTC | CASSLGTGGLGSYEQYF
14 | TRBJ1-5 | TRBD1 | NA | TRBV2 | TGTGCCACCTCTAAACAGGGGGCCGGTCAGCCCCAGCATTTT | CATSKQGAGQPQHF
14 | TRBJ1-5 | NA | few | TRBV19 | TGTGCCAGTAGTATAAGTTCTAGCAATCAGCCCCAGCATTTT | CASSISSSNQPQHF
15 | TRBJ2-7 | TRBD1 | NA | TRBV10-3 | TGTGCCATCACCTCCGGGACAGGGAGCTCCTACGAGCAGTACTTC | CAITSGTGSSYEQYF
16 | TRBJ1-3 | TRBD1 | NA | TRBV19 | TGTGCCAGTAGTATATCCCTGACAGGGCCTGGAAACACCATATATTTT | CASSISLTGPGNTIYF
14 | TRBJ1-2 | NA | NA | TRBV6-6 | TGTGCCAGCAGTTACTCTTCGCAGAACTATGGCTACACCTTC | CASSYSSQNYGYTF
16 | TRBJ2-7 | TRBD1 | NA | TRBV11-2 | TGTGCCAGCAGAAAAGACAGGGGGCAAGAATCCTACGAGCAGTACTTC | CASRKDRGQESYEQYF
15 | TRBJ2-3 | TRBD1 | NA | TRBV28 | TGTGCCAGCGGGCTGACAGGGGGCACGGCAGATACGCAGTATTTT | CASGLTGGTADTQYF
16 | TRBJ1-5 | TRBD1 | NA | TRBV18 | TGTGCCAGCTCACCACTGGGACAGGAGGTAGGACAGCCCCAGCATTTT | CASSPLGQEVGQPQHF
14 | TRBJ1-1 | NA | NA | TRBV13 | TGTGCCAGCCTGCTCTACAGTATGAACACTGAAGCTTTCTTT | CASLLYSMNTEAFF
14 | TRBJ1-5 | NA | NA | TRBV5-4 | TGTGCCAGCAGCTTGTACGGTAGCAATCAGCCCCAGCATTTT | CASSLYGSNQPQHF
14 | TRBJ2-2 | NA | NA | TRBV30 | TGTGCCTGGAGTGTACTGGGGCGAACCGGGGAGCTGTTTTTT | CAWSVLGRTGELFF
15 | TRBJ1-5 | NA | NA | TRBV2 | TGTGCCAGCCTTCCCGGGCAGTATAGCAATCAGCCCCAGCATTTT | CASLPGQYSNQPQHF
12 | TRBJ2-3 | NA | NA | TRBV29-1 | TGCAGCGTGGGGGTGGGGGCAGATACGCAGTATTTT | CSVGVGADTQYF